A selection of T cell receptor beta chains follows, all from one sample in a study of blood T cell repertoires in COVID-19. Generated by immunoSEQ multiplex PCR, the TCRdb table keeps only in-frame clones and is missing some. The table has 410,000 or so clones, approximately 91% seen once. Sample: peripheral blood. The receptors derive from a woman aged 40 to 55 with COVID-19, enrolled during active disease. Both conserved end residues are part of each CDR3. The order of the fields is V gene, D gene, clone size, J gene, CDR3 protein, CDR3 DNA. D genes are given only for firm matches. The size entry is marked missing in some rows and otherwise reads once, few, many or a size class.

v_call: TRBV9
d_call: -
clone_size: -
j_call: TRBJ1-2
cdr3_aa: CASSVDGSLNGYTF
cdr3_nt: TGTGCCAGCAGCGTAGACGGGAGTTTGAATGGCTACACCTTC

v_call: TRBV18
d_call: TRBD2
clone_size: -
j_call: TRBJ2-5
cdr3_aa: CASSEQGRAGGPEETQYF
cdr3_nt: TGTGCCAGCTCAGAACAAGGTAGAGCGGGGGGGCCGGAGGAGACCCAGTACTTC

v_call: TRBV27
d_call: -
clone_size: -
j_call: TRBJ2-7
cdr3_aa: CASSLYYPPGGEQYF
cdr3_nt: TGTGCCAGCAGTTTATACTACCCCCCCGGTGGCGAGCAGTACTTC

v_call: TRBV7-2
d_call: -
clone_size: -
j_call: TRBJ1-2
cdr3_aa: CASSLDGGDWGASFRGYTF
cdr3_nt: TGTGCCAGCAGCTTAGACGGGGGAGACTGGGGCGCGTCCTTTCGTGGCTACACCTTC

v_call: TRBV18
d_call: TRBD1
clone_size: -
j_call: TRBJ1-1
cdr3_aa: CASSRATGLYTEAFF
cdr3_nt: TGTGCCAGCTCACGGGCGACAGGGCTATACACTGAAGCTTTCTTT

v_call: TRBV2
d_call: TRBD1
clone_size: -
j_call: TRBJ1-1
cdr3_aa: CASSRQGGTEAFF
cdr3_nt: TGTGCCAGCAGTAGACAGGGAGGCACTGAAGCTTTCTTT

v_call: TRBV11-2
d_call: -
clone_size: -
j_call: TRBJ2-2
cdr3_aa: CASSFSGSGELFF
cdr3_nt: TGTGCCAGCAGCTTCTCAGGGTCCGGGGAGCTGTTTTTT

v_call: TRBV6-4
d_call: -
clone_size: once
j_call: TRBJ2-1
cdr3_aa: CASSVIWGAHEQFF
cdr3_nt: TGTGCCAGCAGTGTAATATGGGGAGCCCATGAGCAGTTCTTC

v_call: TRBV10-3
d_call: TRBD1
clone_size: once
j_call: TRBJ1-1
cdr3_aa: CAISLGTGTTEAFF
cdr3_nt: TGTGCCATCAGCCTCGGGACAGGGACCACTGAAGCTTTCTTT

v_call: TRBV19
d_call: -
clone_size: -
j_call: TRBJ2-6
cdr3_aa: CASIDRIESGANVLTF
cdr3_nt: TGTGCCAGTATCGACAGGATCGAATCTGGGGCCAACGTCCTGACTTTC

v_call: TRBV27
d_call: TRBD1
clone_size: once
j_call: TRBJ2-7
cdr3_aa: CASSFLDRETYEQYF
cdr3_nt: TGTGCCAGCAGTTTCTTGGACAGGGAAACCTACGAGCAGTACTTC

v_call: TRBV20-1
d_call: -
clone_size: -
j_call: TRBJ1-3
cdr3_aa: CSASRGMDSGNTIYF
cdr3_nt: TGCAGTGCTAGTCGGGGTATGGACTCTGGAAACACCATATATTTT

v_call: TRBV12-3/TRBV12-4
d_call: -
clone_size: -
j_call: TRBJ2-7
cdr3_aa: CASSRGRYEQYF
cdr3_nt: TGTGCCAGCAGCCGGGGTAGGTACGAGCAGTACTTC

v_call: TRBV18
d_call: TRBD2
clone_size: -
j_call: TRBJ2-1
cdr3_aa: CASSPEFKGSGGYNEQFF
cdr3_nt: TGTGCCAGCTCACCGGAATTTAAAGGTAGCGGGGGTTACAATGAGCAGTTCTTC

v_call: TRBV4-3
d_call: TRBD2
clone_size: -
j_call: TRBJ2-1
cdr3_aa: CASSQVFGTTGNEQFF
cdr3_nt: TGCGCCAGCAGCCAAGTCTTCGGGACTACGGGCAATGAGCAGTTCTTC

v_call: TRBV19
d_call: -
clone_size: -
j_call: TRBJ1-1
cdr3_aa: CATGGQLNTEAFF
cdr3_nt: TGTGCCACCGGCGGACAGTTGAACACTGAAGCTTTCTTT

v_call: TRBV5-1
d_call: TRBD1
clone_size: -
j_call: TRBJ1-4
cdr3_aa: CASSLGQGGEKLFF
cdr3_nt: TGCGCCAGCAGCCTGGGACAGGGGGGTGAAAAACTGTTTTTT

v_call: TRBV19
d_call: TRBD1
clone_size: once
j_call: TRBJ1-5
cdr3_aa: CATTRDSRYSNQPQHF
cdr3_nt: TGTGCCACCACCCGGGACAGCCGATATAGCAATCAGCCCCAGCATTTT

v_call: TRBV29-1
d_call: TRBD1
clone_size: -
j_call: TRBJ1-2
cdr3_aa: CSAGGGLYGYTF
cdr3_nt: TGCAGCGCAGGGGGGGGGCTCTATGGCTACACCTTC

v_call: TRBV19
d_call: -
clone_size: -
j_call: TRBJ1-5
cdr3_aa: CASSILTGGGNQPQHF
cdr3_nt: TGTGCCAGTAGTATTCTCACGGGGGGGGGCAATCAGCCCCAGCATTTT

v_call: TRBV19
d_call: -
clone_size: -
j_call: TRBJ1-1
cdr3_aa: CASSIPGSRNTEAFF
cdr3_nt: TGTGCCAGTAGTATACCGGGGAGTAGGAACACTGAAGCTTTCTTT

v_call: TRBV2
d_call: -
clone_size: -
j_call: TRBJ1-5
cdr3_aa: CASSEDNSNQPQHF
cdr3_nt: TGTGCCAGCAGTGAAGACAACAGCAATCAGCCCCAGCATTTT

v_call: TRBV13
d_call: TRBD1
clone_size: -
j_call: TRBJ1-3
cdr3_aa: CASSPPAGGNGNTIYF
cdr3_nt: TGTGCCAGCAGCCCCCCAGCAGGGGGCAATGGAAACACCATATATTTT

v_call: TRBV6-6
d_call: -
clone_size: -
j_call: TRBJ1-1
cdr3_aa: CASTRFSYPEAFF
cdr3_nt: TGTGCCAGCACCCGATTCTCCTACCCTGAAGCTTTCTTT

v_call: TRBV28
d_call: -
clone_size: -
j_call: TRBJ1-5
cdr3_aa: CASSLARGNQPQHF
cdr3_nt: TGTGCCAGCAGTTTAGCGAGGGGGAATCAGCCCCAGCATTTT

v_call: TRBV28
d_call: TRBD1
clone_size: -
j_call: TRBJ1-5
cdr3_aa: CASSWTGNTQPQHF
cdr3_nt: TGTGCCAGCAGTTGGACAGGGAACACTCAGCCCCAGCATTTT

v_call: TRBV7-9
d_call: TRBD1
clone_size: few
j_call: TRBJ2-7
cdr3_aa: CASSYPGQSPYEQYF
cdr3_nt: TGTGCCAGCAGCTATCCGGGACAGAGTCCCTACGAGCAGTACTTC

v_call: TRBV7-2
d_call: -
clone_size: -
j_call: TRBJ2-7
cdr3_aa: CASSFAGPSEQYF
cdr3_nt: TGTGCCAGCAGCTTTGCGGGCCCCTCCGAGCAGTACTTC

v_call: TRBV30
d_call: -
clone_size: -
j_call: TRBJ2-7
cdr3_aa: CAWAQRQDYEQYF
cdr3_nt: TGTGCCTGGGCCCAAAGACAGGACTACGAGCAGTACTTC

v_call: TRBV7-6
d_call: -
clone_size: -
j_call: TRBJ1-2
cdr3_aa: CASSLGVQGTNYGYTF
cdr3_nt: TGTGCCAGCAGCTTAGGCGTTCAGGGAACTAACTATGGCTACACCTTC

v_call: TRBV12-3/TRBV12-4
d_call: -
clone_size: -
j_call: TRBJ1-2
cdr3_aa: CASRDKADYGYTF
cdr3_nt: TGTGCCAGCAGGGACAAGGCCGACTATGGCTACACCTTC

v_call: TRBV4-2
d_call: TRBD1
clone_size: -
j_call: TRBJ1-2
cdr3_aa: CASSQGGQIYGYTF
cdr3_nt: TGTGCCAGCAGCCAAGGGGGACAGATCTATGGCTACACCTTC

v_call: TRBV20-1
d_call: -
clone_size: once
j_call: TRBJ2-1
cdr3_aa: CSASQSGQEQFF
cdr3_nt: TGCAGTGCTAGTCAAAGTGGGCAGGAGCAGTTCTTC

v_call: TRBV30
d_call: -
clone_size: -
j_call: TRBJ1-5
cdr3_aa: CAWSEGAYSNQPQHF
cdr3_nt: TGTGCCTGGAGTGAGGGAGCTTATAGCAATCAGCCCCAGCATTTT

v_call: TRBV7-6
d_call: -
clone_size: -
j_call: TRBJ2-7
cdr3_aa: CASRRDSAGLYEQYF
cdr3_nt: TGTGCCAGCAGAAGAGACTCGGCGGGTCTCTACGAGCAGTACTTC

v_call: TRBV7-3
d_call: TRBD2
clone_size: -
j_call: TRBJ2-3
cdr3_aa: CASSSGLAGGVADTQYF
cdr3_nt: TGTGCCAGCAGCTCAGGACTAGCGGGAGGGGTGGCGGATACGCAGTATTTT

v_call: TRBV3-1/TRBV3-2
d_call: -
clone_size: -
j_call: TRBJ1-2
cdr3_aa: CASSQDRGRFNYGYTF
cdr3_nt: TGTGCCAGCAGCCAAGATAGGGGCAGGTTTAACTATGGCTACACCTTC

v_call: TRBV29-1
d_call: -
clone_size: -
j_call: TRBJ2-1
cdr3_aa: CSVSGIPYNEQFF
cdr3_nt: TGCAGCGTCTCGGGGATCCCCTACAATGAGCAGTTCTTC